The 12 T cell receptor beta chains below all came from one sample that was sequenced in a study of cytomegalovirus exposure and HLA in healthy donors (dated by TCRdb to about 2017). Libraries were built with the immunoSEQ multiplex PCR assay. The multiplex PCR relied on a mix of 60 forward primers for TCR Vbeta segments and 13 reverse primers for TCR Jbeta segments. TCRdb's version of the immuneACCESS table is confined to in-frame rearrangements and falls short of the full clone set. An unresolved V gene accounts for under half of the shortfall where checked; the remainder is of unknown origin. The table for this sample lists roughly 190,000 clones; 75% to 85% of them were counted only once. The top ten hold roughly 0.8% of the sample. The source material was PBMCs. All receptors come from a woman between 18 and 29 years old in good health and CMV-seronegative.

The chain carries TRBV7-2 and TRBJ2-6, with TRBD1 matching 10 bases. The germline gives CDR1 SGHTA, CDR2 FQGNSA. This CDR3 region has 19 residues. Trimming took 2 bases from V and 2 from J; bases not matched to a gene: 9. CDR3 sequence reads: CASSLKIGQGVTGANVLTF. CDR3 nucleotide sequence: TGTGCCAGCAGCTTAAAAATTGGACAGGGGGTTACTGGGGCCAACGTCCTGACTTTC.

V is TRBV5-1 and J is TRBJ2-5; 7 bases line up with TRBD2. Germline V gene lookup returns CDR1 SGHRS and CDR2 YFSETQ. This CDR3 comprises 15 residues. Trimming at V came to 5 bases and at J to 3 bases, leaving 10 bases not matched to a gene. The CDR3 region is CASRERAGEEETQYF. For the CDR3, the DNA is TGCGCCAGCAGGGAAAGGGCGGGGGAAGAAGAGACCCAGTACTTC.

V gene TRBV4-2 combines with J gene TRBJ1-1; 10 bases are shared with TRBD1. V dropped 0 bases and J dropped 10; count of bases not matched to a gene: 8. The CDR3 sequence is 15 residues long. Germline loops: CDR1 LGHNA, CDR2 YNFKEQ. CDR3 nucleotides: TGTGCCAGCAGCCAAGATCATGACAGGGGGCGGGGAGCTTTCTTT. Translated, it gives CASSQDHDRGRGAFF.

The DNA of the CDR3 is TGTGCCAGCAGCCTGGGGACTAGCGGGATTTACGAGCAGTACTTC. Protein product: CASSLGTSGIYEQYF. The chain uses TRBV5-6 and TRBJ2-7, with TRBD2 identical over 13 bases. V lost 4 bases to trimming and J lost 4 bases; unmatched junction nucleotides: 5. Germline V gives CDR1 SGHDT, CDR2 YYEEEE. The CDR3 spans 15 residues.

The chain recombines TRBV11-1 with TRBJ2-1, with D possibly matching TRBD1 (6 bases). V lost 4 bases, J lost 7 bases, and 17 bases lay in between. The CDR3 length is 15 residues. The V gene's germline CDR1 is SGHAT and CDR2 FQDESV (reference sequence). The CDR3 loop reads CASSSPGTRGNEQFF. CDR3 bases: TGTGCCAGCAGCTCCCCCGGGACAAGGGGGAATGAGCAGTTCTTC.

The gene calls are TRBV18 and TRBJ2-7; tentative D call: TRBD1 (6 bases). CDR1 is KGHSH, CDR2 LQKENI, per germline. V was shortened by 8 bases and J by 3 bases, with 11 bases between the two germline ends. The CDR3 extends over 12 amino acids. This CDR3 reads CASTGQNYEQYF. DNA for the CDR3: TGTGCCAGCACAGGACAGAACTACGAGCAGTACTTC.

V gene TRBV9 combines with J gene TRBJ1-3; 10 bases are shared with TRBD1. The CDR3 is 17 residues long. The germline gives CDR1 SGDLS, CDR2 YYNGEE. Trimming cost V 0 bases and J 2 bases; bases outside gene matches: 5. CDR3 DNA: TGTGCCAGCAGCGTAGCTGGACAGGGGGTTACTGGAAACACCATATATTTT. This gives the protein CASSVAGQGVTGNTIYF.

This chain links TRBV19 with TRBJ1-2; 8 nucleotides align to TRBD1. The length of the CDR3 is 17 residues. Germline CDR1 LNHDA, CDR2 SQIVND (reference sequence). V dropped 5 bases and J dropped 0; count of bases not matched to a gene: 11. CDR3 in DNA: TGTGCCAGTAGTGCAATTCCGGGACAGGCAGCTAACTATGGCTACACCTTC. Its protein is CASSAIPGQAANYGYTF.

The genes are TRBV7-9 and TRBJ1-6, with TRBD1 matching over 8 bases. Losses at the gene ends were 5 bases for V and 14 bases for J; bases not matched to a gene: 11. Germline V gives CDR1 SEHNR, CDR2 FQNEAQ (reference sequence). There are 14 residues in the CDR3. The CDR3 DNA reads TGTGCCAGCAGCCCCCGGACAGGGTCATCCACCCTCCACTTT. It specifies CASSPRTGSSTLHF. Full variable domain (rest looked up from reference TRBV7-9 and TRBJ1-6): DTGVSQNPRHKITKRGQNVTFRCDPISEHNRLYWYRQTLGQGPEFLTYFQNEAQLEKSRLLSDRFSAERPKGSFSTLEIQRTEQGDSAMYLCASSPRTGSSTLHFGNGTRLTVT.

The chain employs TRBV19 and TRBJ2-5; the match to TRBD2 covers 7 bases. Germline V gene data show CDR1 as LNHDA and CDR2 as SQIVND (reference sequence). This CDR3 spans 11 amino acids. V shed 10 bases and J 5 bases; nucleotides not matched to a gene: 4. The CDR3 loop is CATLGGETQYF. The CDR3 DNA reads as TGTGCCACCCTGGGGGGGGAGACCCAGTACTTC.

This clone was recorded a few times. The V gene is TRBV6-4, the J gene TRBJ2-1; 11 positions match TRBD2. V lost 6 bases, J lost 7 bases, and 11 bases stayed unmatched. Germline V lookup: CDR1 MRHNA, CDR2 SNTAGT. The CDR3 has 16 residues. The CDR3 protein is CASRWGTSGSWNEQFF. CDR3 bases: TGTGCCAGCAGGTGGGGAACTAGCGGGAGTTGGAATGAGCAGTTCTTC.

The rearrangement joins TRBV25-1 to TRBJ2-7; 8 bases map to TRBD1. V lost 2 bases to trimming and J lost 4 bases; unmatched junction nucleotides: 10. CDR1 and CDR2 from the germline V gene are MGHDK and SYGVNS. CDR3 length equals 16 residues. CDR3 bases: TGTGCCAGCAGTGAAAATTGGGGACAGGTTCAGTACGAGCAGTACTTC. It encodes CASSENWGQVQYEQYF.